This T cell receptor (beta chain) was identified during a study of CD4 T cells in relation to SARS-CoV-2 and coronaviruses. Looking at the study overall: Of the patients, 7 or 8 were male, 4 female, two Hispanic.

Deletions cut 6 bases from V and 1 base from J, with 10 bases between. The length of the CDR3 is 14 residues. Per germline, CDR1 MNHEY and CDR2 SMNVEV (reference sequence). About this clone: Its antigen is unidentified.

Method: immunoSEQ multiplex PCR; TCRdb's copy keeps in-frame clones and lacks some. The repertoire holds 35,000 to 45,000 clones, with around nine tenths as singletons. Findings and caveats of the study: Monoreactive clones expanded significantly more to SARS-CoV-2 than crossreactive clones did.

The V call is TRBV27, the J call TRBJ1-5, with D unresolved. Input material: memory CD4+ T cells from PBMCs. The sequence derives from an adult with COVID-19. The chain's CDR3 is CASRMTESNQPQHF. The CDR3 region has the DNA TGTGCCAGCAGGATGACGGAGAGCAATCAGCCCCAGCATTTT.